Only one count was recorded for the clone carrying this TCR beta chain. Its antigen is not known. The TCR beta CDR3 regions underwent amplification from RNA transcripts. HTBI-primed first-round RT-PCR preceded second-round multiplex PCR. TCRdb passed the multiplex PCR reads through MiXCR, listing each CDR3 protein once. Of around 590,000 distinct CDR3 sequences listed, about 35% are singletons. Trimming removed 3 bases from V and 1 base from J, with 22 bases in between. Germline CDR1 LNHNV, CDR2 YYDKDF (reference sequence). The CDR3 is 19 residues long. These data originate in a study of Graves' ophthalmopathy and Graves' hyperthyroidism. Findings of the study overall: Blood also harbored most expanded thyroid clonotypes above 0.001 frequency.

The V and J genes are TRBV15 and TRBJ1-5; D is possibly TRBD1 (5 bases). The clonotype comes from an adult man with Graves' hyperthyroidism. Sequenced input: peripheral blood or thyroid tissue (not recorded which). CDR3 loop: CATSSLITLGDVSNQPQHF. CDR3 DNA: TGTGCCACCAGCAGCCTAATCACCCTGGGGGACGTGAGCAATCAGCCCCAGCATTTT.